This T cell receptor (beta chain) is from a study of blood T cell repertoires in COVID-19. Study context: Material from acute and convalescent COVID-19 was sourced from the United States, Italy and Spain. PBMCs, B-cell-depleted T cells, or T cells were the source of the cDNA or gDNA that made up the material.

As handled by the study authors: From reference gene primer amplification, estimates of nucleated cell counts were derived. Profiled with immunoSEQ multiplex PCR; TCRdb holds only in-frame clones, not every one. The V and J calls and clone size come from that table; D and trimming were worked out from the DNA. The sample carries 99,000 or so clones, roughly 82% recorded once. V shed 5 bases and J 5 bases; nucleotides not matched to a gene: 5. Germline CDR1 MDHEN, CDR2 SYDVKM. The CDR3 is 14 amino acids. The sample consisted of peripheral blood. This receptor was obtained from a man aged 55-75 years with acute or convalescent COVID-19. The gene calls are TRBV28 and TRBJ2-5, with 10 bases aligning to TRBD2. In DNA form, the CDR3 reads TGTGCCAGCAGTCCTCTAGCGGGAGCCGAGACCCAGTACTTC. Amino acid sequence: CASSPLAGAETQYF.